These 11 T cell receptor beta chains originate from one sample sequenced in a study of blood T cells in healthy people across ages. Primed by a sample-barcoded 5' primer and a J-beta primer mix, a second PCR proceeded for about 6 to 12 cycles. TCRdb re-derived calls from the 5' RACE reads in MiXCR, one entry per CDR3 protein. The sample includes 800,000 or so distinct CDR3 sequences, roughly 60% of them seen just once. Sequenced material: blood. All receptors derive from a man aged 30 to 45 in good health.

The gene calls are TRBV4-3 and TRBJ2-5, with 10 bases matching TRBD2. Germline V gene data show CDR1 as LGHNA and CDR2 as YSLEER. V gave up 3 bases and J gave up 4 bases; unmatched junction bases: 5. The CDR3 is made up of 15 amino acids. DNA of the CDR3: TGCGCCAGCAGCCACGGGGTAGCGGGGGGAGAGACCCAGTACTTC. Translating it yields CASSHGVAGGETQYF.

This clonotype has just one count. V and J are TRBV5-1 and TRBJ2-1; 9 nucleotides match TRBD1. This CDR3 comprises 17 residues. The germline gives CDR1 SGHRS, CDR2 YFSETQ. V shed 3 bases and J 13 bases; nucleotides not matched to a gene: 20. The CDR3 region is CASSSTGTGTGEETQFF. The DNA for the CDR3 is TGCGCCAGCAGCTCGACTGGGACAGGGACCGGGGAGGAGACCCAGTTCTTC.

The rearrangement joins TRBV27 to TRBJ1-1; tentatively, D is TRBD1 (5 bases). Trimming cost V 2 bases and J 0 bases, with 10 bases left between them. Germline V gene sequence: CDR1 MNHEY, CDR2 SMNVEV (reference sequence). This CDR3 spans 15 amino acids. The CDR3 protein is CASSLLDTLNTEAFF. In DNA, the CDR3 is TGTGCCAGCAGTTTACTGGACACCTTGAACACTGAAGCTTTCTTT.

As concerns this clonotype: The junction departs from the called germline gene at one end, perhaps through a read error. The V and J genes are TRBV7-3 and TRBJ1-1; D unresolved. The germline V gene has CDR1 SGHTA and CDR2 FQGTGA. The CDR3 runs to 14 residues. The CDR3 DNA follows: TGTGCTAGCAGCTTAAGTCAGTTGAACACTGAAGCTTTCTTT. This sequence encodes CASSLSQLNTEAFF.

This clonotype was seen more than once but under ten times. V and J are TRBV18 and TRBJ2-1; 7 bases line up with TRBD1. The germline gives CDR1 KGHSH, CDR2 LQKENI. Germline trimming cut 3 bases from V and 4 bases from J; bases unmatched to any gene: 6. The CDR3 runs 15 residues. CDR3 sequence: CASSPPATGYNEQFF. The CDR3 region has the DNA TGTGCCAGCTCACCCCCGGCGACAGGGTACAATGAGCAGTTCTTC.

This rearrangement joins TRBV9 to TRBJ2-3; possibly TRBD2 for D (6 bases). CDR3 size: 16 residues. Between the trimmed V and J ends, which lost 0 bases and 2 bases, there was a span of 13 bases. Germline lookup yields CDR1 SGDLS and CDR2 YYNGEE. CDR3 sequence (DNA): TGTGCCAGCAGCGTAGGAGCGACTAGTGACACAGATACGCAGTATTTT. Translated: CASSVGATSDTDTQYF.

The chain couples TRBV7-8 to TRBJ2-5; D not resolved. The J call may be faulty, since TRBJ2-7 better matches the DNA end. CDR3 size: 15 residues. The germline V gene encodes CDR1 SGHVS and CDR2 FQNEAQ. CDR3 nucleotide sequence: TGTGCCAGCAGCTTAATTGCGATCTCTCCGGACGAGCAGTACTTC. This codes for CASSLIAISPDEQYF.

This clonotype has just a few counts. The genes are TRBV4-3 and TRBJ2-3; D may match TRBD1 or TRBD2 (5 bases each). In germline, CDR1 is LGHNA, CDR2 YSLEER. Trimming left V 4 bases short and J 1 base short, with 15 bases between. The CDR3 loop spans 16 amino acids. The CDR3 spells CASSLRLQGGTDTQYF. Here the CDR3 DNA reads TGCGCCAGCAGCCTCCGGCTGCAGGGAGGCACAGATACGCAGTATTTT.

About this clonotype: A junction end diverges from the germline sequence, so it may reflect a read error. The chain is built from TRBV5-1 and TRBJ2-7; tentative D call: TRBD2 (5 bases). The V gene's germline CDR1 is SGHRS and CDR2 YFSETQ. This CDR3 has 15 amino acids. The CDR3 loop is CANSPGNPYSYEQYF. The CDR3 coding sequence is TGCGCCAACAGCCCCGGGAATCCCTACTCCTACGAGCAGTACTTC.

The chain carries TRBV6-2 or TRBV6-3 and TRBJ2-7, with D possibly matching TRBD1 (6 bases). V was trimmed by 6 bases and J by 2 bases, leaving 17 bases between them. The V gene's germline CDR1 is MNHEY and CDR2 SVGEGT. This CDR3 has 15 amino acids. CDR3 DNA: TGTGCCAGCAGGACCAAGGACAGATTCCCCTACGAGCAGTACTTC. Encoded protein: CASRTKDRFPYEQYF.

The chain links TRBV7-2 to TRBJ2-5, with unresolved D. The CDR3 is 12 residues long. CDR1 SGHTA and CDR2 FQGNSA come from the germline V gene. Trimming shortened V by 7 bases and J by 5 bases, and 11 bases separated the two germline ends. CDR3: CASTTLGETQYF. For the CDR3, the DNA is TGTGCCAGCACCACCTTGGGGGAGACCCAGTACTTC.